A selection of T cell receptor beta chains follows, all from one sample in a study of CD8+CD57+ T cells in acquired aplastic anemia. TCRdb reanalysed the reads using MiXCR and keeps one entry per CDR3 protein. The sample shows 150,000 to 200,000 distinct CDR3 sequences, roughly 50% of them seen only once. The specimen was sorted CD4+, CD8+, or CD8+CD57+ T cells (not recorded which) from PBMCs. The source is a human donor with aplastic anemia. Both conserved end residues are part of each CDR3.

v_gene,j_gene,CDR3aa
TRBV7-9,TRBJ2-3,CASSLVVGASTDTQYF
TRBV15,TRBJ2-5,CATRRAGGPETQYF
TRBV7-3,TRBJ1-1,CASSFTGEAFF
TRBV20-1,TRBJ1-4,CTGERAEKLFF
TRBV15,TRBJ1-1,CATSRDDRVTEAFF
TRBV29-1,TRBJ1-1,CSGDQTSGGTEAFF
TRBV27,TRBJ1-2,CASSNTMTGFREGYTF
TRBV29-1,TRBJ2-7,CSVDRGRAGGEQYF
TRBV7-9,TRBJ1-1,CASSSSVGAAIEAFF
TRBV11-1,TRBJ2-2,CASSPARDSYTGELFF
TRBV7-6,TRBJ2-3,CASSLDGGGITDTQYF
TRBV6-2/TRBV6-3,TRBJ2-7,CASSYGVGVVFYEQYF
TRBV20-1,TRBJ2-3,CSARRAVSTDTQYF
TRBV15,TRBJ2-1,CATSPSGSVHNEQFF